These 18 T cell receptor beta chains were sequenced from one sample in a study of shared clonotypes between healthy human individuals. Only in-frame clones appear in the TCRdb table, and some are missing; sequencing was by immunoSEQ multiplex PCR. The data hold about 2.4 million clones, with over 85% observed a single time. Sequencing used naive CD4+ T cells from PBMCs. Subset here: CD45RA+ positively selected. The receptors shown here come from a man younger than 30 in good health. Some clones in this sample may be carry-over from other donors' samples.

The CDR3 is CASSLGRHTDTQYF. The DNA for the CDR3 is TGTGCCAGCAGTTTGGGCAGGCACACAGATACGCAGTATTTT. The chain combines TRBV27 with TRBJ2-3; D uncertain. The CDR3 consists of 14 residues. Trimming removed 3 bases at V and 2 bases at J, with 9 bases between. The germline gives CDR1 MNHEY, CDR2 SMNVEV (reference sequence).

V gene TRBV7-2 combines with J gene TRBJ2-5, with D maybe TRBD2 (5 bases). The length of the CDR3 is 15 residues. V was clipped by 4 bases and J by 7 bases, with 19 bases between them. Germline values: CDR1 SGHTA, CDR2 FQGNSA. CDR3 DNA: TGTGCCAGCAGCTCGTTGTGGCGGCCCGGAGGGACCCAGTACTTC. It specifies CASSSLWRPGGTQYF.

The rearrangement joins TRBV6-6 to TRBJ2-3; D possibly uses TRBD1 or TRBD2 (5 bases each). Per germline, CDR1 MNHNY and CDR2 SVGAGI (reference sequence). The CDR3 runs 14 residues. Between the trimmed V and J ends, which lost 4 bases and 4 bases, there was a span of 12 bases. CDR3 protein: CASSSGDGADTQYF. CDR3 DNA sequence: TGTGCCAGCAGTTCCGGGGACGGCGCAGATACGCAGTATTTT.

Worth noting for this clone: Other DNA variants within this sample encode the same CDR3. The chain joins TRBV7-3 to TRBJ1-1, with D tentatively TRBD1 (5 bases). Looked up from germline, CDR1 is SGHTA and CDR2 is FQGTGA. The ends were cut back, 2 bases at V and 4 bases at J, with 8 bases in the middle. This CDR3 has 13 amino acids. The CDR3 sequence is CASSLGGGTEAFF. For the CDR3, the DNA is TGTGCCAGCAGCTTAGGGGGTGGCACTGAAGCTTTCTTT.

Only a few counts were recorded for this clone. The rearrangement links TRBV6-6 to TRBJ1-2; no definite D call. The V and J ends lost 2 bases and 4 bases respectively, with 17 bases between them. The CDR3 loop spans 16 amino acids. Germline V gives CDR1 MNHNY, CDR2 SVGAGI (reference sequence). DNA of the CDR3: TGTGCCAGCAGTTACCTACAGACACCCACTTCCTATGGCTACACCTTC. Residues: CASSYLQTPTSYGYTF.

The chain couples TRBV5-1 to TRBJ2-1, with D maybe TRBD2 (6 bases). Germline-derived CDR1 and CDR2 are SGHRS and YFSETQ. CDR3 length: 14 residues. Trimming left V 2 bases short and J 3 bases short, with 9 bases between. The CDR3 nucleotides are TGCGCCAGCAGCTTAGTAGCGGACTACAATGAGCAGTTCTTC. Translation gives CASSLVADYNEQFF.

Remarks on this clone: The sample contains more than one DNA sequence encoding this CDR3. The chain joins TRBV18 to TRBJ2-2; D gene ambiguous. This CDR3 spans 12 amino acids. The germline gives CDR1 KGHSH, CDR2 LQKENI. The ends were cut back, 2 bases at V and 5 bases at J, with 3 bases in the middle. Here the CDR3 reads CASSPGTGELFF. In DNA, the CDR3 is TGTGCCAGCTCACCAGGGACCGGGGAGCTGTTTTTT.

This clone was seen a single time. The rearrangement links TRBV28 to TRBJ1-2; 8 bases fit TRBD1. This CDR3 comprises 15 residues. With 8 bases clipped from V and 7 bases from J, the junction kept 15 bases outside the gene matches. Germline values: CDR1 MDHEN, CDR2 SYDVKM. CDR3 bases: TGTGCCAGCGCGTCGCCCCAGGGGGCGCAAGGTGGCTACACCTTC. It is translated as CASASPQGAQGGYTF.

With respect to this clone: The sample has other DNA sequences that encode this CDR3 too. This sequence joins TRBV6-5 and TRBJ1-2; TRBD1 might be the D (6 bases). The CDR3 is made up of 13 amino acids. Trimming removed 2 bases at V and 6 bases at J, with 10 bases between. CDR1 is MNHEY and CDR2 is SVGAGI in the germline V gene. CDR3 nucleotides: TGTGCCAGCAGTTACCGGGGGCGCGATGGCTACACCTTC. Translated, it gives CASSYRGRDGYTF.

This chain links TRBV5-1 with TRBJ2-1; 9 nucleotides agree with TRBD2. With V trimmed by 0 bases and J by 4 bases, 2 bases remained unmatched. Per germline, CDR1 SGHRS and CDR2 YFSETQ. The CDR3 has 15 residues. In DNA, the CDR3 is TGCGCCAGCAGCTTGGTAACTAGCGGGTACAATGAGCAGTTCTTC. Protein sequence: CASSLVTSGYNEQFF. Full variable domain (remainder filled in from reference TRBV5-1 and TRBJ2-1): KAGVTQTPRYLIKTRGQQVTLSCSPISGHRSVSWYQQTPGQGLQFLFEYFSETQRNKGNFPGRFSGRQFSNSRSEMNVSTLELGDSALYLCASSLVTSGYNEQFFGPGTRLTVL.

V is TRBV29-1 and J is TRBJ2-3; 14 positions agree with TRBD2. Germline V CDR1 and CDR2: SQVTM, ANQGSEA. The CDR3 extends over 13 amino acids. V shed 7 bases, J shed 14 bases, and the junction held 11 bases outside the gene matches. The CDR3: CSARAGTSGSGYF. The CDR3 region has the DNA TGCAGCGCACGCGCCGGGACTAGCGGGAGCGGGTATTTT.

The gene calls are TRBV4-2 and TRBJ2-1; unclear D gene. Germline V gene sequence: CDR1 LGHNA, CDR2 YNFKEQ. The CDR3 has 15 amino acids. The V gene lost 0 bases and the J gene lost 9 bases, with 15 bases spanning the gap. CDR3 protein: CASSQDRGPGPEQFF. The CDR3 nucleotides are TGTGCCAGCAGCCAAGATCGAGGCCCTGGGCCTGAGCAGTTCTTC.

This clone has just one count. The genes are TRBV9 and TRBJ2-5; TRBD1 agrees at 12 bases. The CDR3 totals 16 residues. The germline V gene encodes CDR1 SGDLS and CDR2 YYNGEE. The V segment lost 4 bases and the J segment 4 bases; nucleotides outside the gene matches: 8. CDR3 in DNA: TGTGCCAGCAGCCTAGGGACAGGGGGCGTCGGAGAGACCCAGTACTTC. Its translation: CASSLGTGGVGETQYF.

CDR3 sequence: CASNPDRGKNSGRGGSYEQYF. The CDR3 DNA reads as TGTGCCAGCAACCCGGACAGGGGGAAGAATAGCGGGAGAGGAGGCTCCTACGAGCAGTACTTC. The gene calls are TRBV28 and TRBJ2-7; D is possibly TRBD1 (10 bases). V was trimmed by 7 bases and J by 0 bases, leaving 34 bases between them. Germline values: CDR1 MDHEN, CDR2 SYDVKM. The CDR3 has 21 residues.

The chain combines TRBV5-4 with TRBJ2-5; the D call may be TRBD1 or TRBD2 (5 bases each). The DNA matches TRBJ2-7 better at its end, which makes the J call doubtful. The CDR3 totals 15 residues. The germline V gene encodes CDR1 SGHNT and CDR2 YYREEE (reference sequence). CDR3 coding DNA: TGTGCCAGCAGCTTGAGGGCTAGGGGAGCCTACGAGCAGTACTTC. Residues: CASSLRARGAYEQYF.

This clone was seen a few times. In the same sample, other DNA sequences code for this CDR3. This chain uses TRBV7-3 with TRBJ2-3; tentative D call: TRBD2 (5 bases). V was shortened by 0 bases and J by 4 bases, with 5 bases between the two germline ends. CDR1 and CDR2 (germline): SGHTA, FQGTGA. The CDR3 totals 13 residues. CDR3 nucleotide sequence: TGTGCCAGCAGCTTAACGGGAGCAGATACGCAGTATTTT. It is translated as CASSLTGADTQYF.

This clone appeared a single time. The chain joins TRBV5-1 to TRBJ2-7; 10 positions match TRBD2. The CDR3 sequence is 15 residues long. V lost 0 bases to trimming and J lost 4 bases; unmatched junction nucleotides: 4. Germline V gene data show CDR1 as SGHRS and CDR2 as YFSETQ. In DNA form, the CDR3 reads TGCGCCAGCAGCTTGGAACTAGCGGGGCTGTACGAGCAGTACTTC. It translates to CASSLELAGLYEQYF.

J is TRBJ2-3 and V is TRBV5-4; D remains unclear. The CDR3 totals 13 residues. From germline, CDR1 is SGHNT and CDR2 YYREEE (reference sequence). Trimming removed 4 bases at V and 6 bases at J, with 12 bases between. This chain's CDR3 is CASSRDSLDTQYF. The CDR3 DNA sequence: TGTGCCAGCAGCCGAGACTCCCTGGATACGCAGTATTTT. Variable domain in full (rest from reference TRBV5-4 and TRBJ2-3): ETGVTQSPTHLIKTRGQQVTLRCSSQSGHNTVSWYQQALGQGPQFIFQYYREEENGRGNFPPRFSGLQFPNYSSELNVNALELDDSALYLCASSRDSLDTQYFGPGTRLTVL.